This entry lists 29 T cell receptor beta chains sequenced from one sample in a study of blood T cell repertoires in COVID-19. The repertoire was sequenced with immunoSEQ multiplex PCR; TCRdb's copy has only in-frame clones and lacks some. The sample holds about 310,000 clones, around 89% seen once. Sequencing input: PBMCs or T cells enriched from blood (not recorded which). Receptors originate from a woman aged 40-49 years who had recovered from COVID-19.

The V and J genes are TRBV25-1 and TRBJ2-2, with no clear D. The CDR3 has 12 residues. V lost 3 bases and J 4 bases, leaving 3 bases between the germline ends. The germline V gene has CDR1 MGHDK and CDR2 SYGVNS. CDR3 residues: CASSDGTGELFF. The CDR3 nucleotides read TGTGCCAGCAGTGACGGCACCGGGGAGCTGTTTTTT.

This clone has a single count. The chain uses TRBV5-6 and TRBJ1-1, with D unclear. Germline lookup yields CDR1 SGHDT and CDR2 YYEEEE. CDR3 length: 13 amino acids. V dropped 4 bases and J dropped 11 bases, with 18 bases sitting between them. The CDR3 DNA reads TGTGCCAGCAGCCCTGCGGGCTCCTTAGGCGCTTTCTTT. It codes for CASSPAGSLGAFF.

The chain uses TRBV3-1 (or the pseudogene TRBV3-2) and TRBJ2-7; D is possibly TRBD1 (5 bases). The CDR3 has 16 amino acids. V lost 2 bases and J 3 bases, leaving 17 bases between the germline ends. Germline values: CDR1 LGHDT, CDR2 YNNKEL (reference sequence). This CDR3 reads CASSQNRREVVYEQYF. CDR3 DNA: TGTGCCAGCAGCCAAAATCGCAGGGAAGTGGTCTACGAGCAGTACTTC.

This chain connects TRBV7-2 to TRBJ2-7; the D is unclear. Trimming took 5 bases from V and 6 from J, leaving 11 bases between them. Germline V gene data show CDR1 as SGHTA and CDR2 as FQGNSA. The CDR3 spans 12 residues. CDR3 sequence reads: CASSNLIGEQYF. The CDR3 DNA sequence: TGTGCCAGCAGCAACTTAATTGGCGAGCAGTACTTC.

This chain links TRBV27 with TRBJ1-1; D is unresolved. This CDR3 is 14 amino acids long. Germline CDR1 reads MNHEY; CDR2 reads SMNVEV (reference sequence). Trimming shortened V by 8 bases and J by 4 bases, and 17 bases separated the two germline ends. For the CDR3, the DNA is TGTGCCAGCCGTCAAGCGCGGGGAAGCACTGAAGCTTTCTTT. The encoded protein is CASRQARGSTEAFF.

This clone occurred a few times. The chain uses TRBV6-1 and TRBJ1-1; TRBD1 is a possible D gene (6 bases). The CDR3 is made up of 15 amino acids. Trimming removed 2 bases from V and 3 bases from J, with 13 bases in between. Germline V gene data show CDR1 as MNHNS and CDR2 as SASEGT. Here the CDR3 DNA reads TGTGCCAGCAGTGAACAGGGGCCCCCGGACACTGAAGCTTTCTTT. Translation: CASSEQGPPDTEAFF.

This clone has more than one count but fewer than ten. The chain uses TRBV30 and TRBJ2-7; the D is unclear. CDR1 is GTSNPN and CDR2 is SVGIG in the germline V gene (reference sequence). The CDR3 runs 11 residues. Trimming took off 3 bases at V and 3 bases at J, with 6 bases between the two ends. The CDR3 region has the DNA TGTGCCTGGAGAACAGTCTACGAGCAGTACTTC. Protein sequence: CAWRTVYEQYF.

This clone was observed a single time. The chain carries TRBV14 and TRBJ1-1, with TRBD1 as a possible D gene (5 bases). This CDR3 comprises 17 residues. With 6 bases removed from V and 3 bases from J, the gap between germline ends came to 23 bases. The germline V gene encodes CDR1 SGHDN and CDR2 FVKESK. This CDR3 is CASSQYSYKQGDTEAFF. CDR3 DNA: TGTGCCAGCAGTCAGTATTCTTACAAGCAGGGCGACACTGAAGCTTTCTTT.

The chain is built from TRBV20-1 and TRBJ1-1; a weak D match, TRBD1 (5 bases). This CDR3 spans 11 amino acids. Germline V gene data show CDR1 as DFQATT and CDR2 as SNEGSKA (reference sequence). V lost 5 bases to trimming and J lost 8 bases, with 12 bases between them. CDR3: CSAPSGGEAFF. In DNA form, the CDR3 reads TGCAGTGCTCCCTCCGGGGGGGAAGCTTTCTTT.

This sequence joins TRBV7-9 and TRBJ2-5; weak D call: TRBD1 (5 bases). Trimming took off 2 bases at V and 0 bases at J, with 22 bases between the two ends. This CDR3 contains 19 residues. Germline loops: CDR1 SEHNR, CDR2 FQNEAQ (reference sequence). CDR3 DNA sequence: TGTGCCAGCAGCTTAAAAGTGGGCCAGGGCCGATTGTACCAAGAGACCCAGTACTTC. Translating it yields CASSLKVGQGRLYQETQYF.

The chain employs TRBV18 and TRBJ1-4, with D possibly TRBD1 on 5 matching bases. This CDR3 is built from 16 residues. The germline V gene encodes CDR1 KGHSH and CDR2 LQKENI. Trimming removed 3 bases from V and 8 bases from J, with 19 bases in between. CDR3 amino acids: CASSPGSQGLGEKLFF. CDR3 nucleotide sequence: TGTGCCAGCTCACCCGGGAGCCAGGGTCTGGGGGAAAAACTGTTTTTT.

The chain recombines TRBV12-3 or TRBV12-4 with TRBJ2-4, with D perhaps TRBD2 (5 bases). CDR3 length: 13 amino acids. Trimming pared 3 bases from V and 8 bases from J, leaving 11 bases between. The CDR3 sequence: CASSLRVQDIQYF. The CDR3 nucleotides read TGTGCCAGCAGTTTGAGGGTTCAGGACATTCAGTACTTC.

The chain has TRBV5-1 and TRBJ2-2; no firm D call. From germline, CDR1 is SGHRS and CDR2 YFSETQ. Trimming took 6 bases from V and 2 from J, leaving 11 bases between them. CDR3 length equals 14 residues. DNA for the CDR3: TGCGCCAGCAACCCCAGACTTAACACCGGGGAGCTGTTTTTT. This sequence encodes CASNPRLNTGELFF.

The gene calls are TRBV28 and TRBJ1-1, with D hard to call. The V gene's germline CDR1 is MDHEN and CDR2 SYDVKM. Trimming shortened V by 5 bases and J by 1 base, and 8 bases separated the two germline ends. CDR3 length equals 13 residues. CDR3 in amino acids: CASSPPWNTEAFF. In nucleotides, the CDR3 is TGTGCCAGCAGTCCCCCGTGGAACACTGAAGCTTTCTTT.

V is TRBV7-2 and J is TRBJ2-1, with 8 bases fitting TRBD2. Germline CDR1 reads SGHTA; CDR2 reads FQGNSA. The CDR3 sequence is 14 residues long. The junction had 6 bases not matched to a gene; V was cut back by 1 base and J by 10 bases. Here the CDR3 reads CASSLGRGGLEQFF. CDR3 DNA sequence: TGTGCCAGCAGCTTAGGCCGGGGGGGTCTAGAGCAGTTCTTC.

The gene calls are TRBV5-1 and TRBJ1-2; the D gene is possibly TRBD1 (5 bases). The CDR3 sequence is 15 residues long. Germline V gives CDR1 SGHRS, CDR2 YFSETQ. Trimming pared 0 bases from V and 6 bases from J, leaving 15 bases between. CDR3 coding DNA: TGCGCCAGCAGCTTGGAGGACGGAGGGGTGGATGGCTACACCTTC. Encoded protein: CASSLEDGGVDGYTF.

This chain connects TRBV28 to TRBJ2-7; perhaps TRBD1 as D (5 bases). The CDR3 runs 15 residues. Trimming pared 3 bases from V and 2 bases from J, leaving 14 bases between. Germline V CDR1 and CDR2: MDHEN, SYDVKM. DNA for the CDR3: TGTGCCAGCAGTTTGGGGCAGGGAAGACCCTACGAGCAGTACTTC. Translating gives CASSLGQGRPYEQYF.

This chain uses TRBV3-1 (or the pseudogene TRBV3-2) with TRBJ2-7, with D tentatively TRBD2 (5 bases). The germline V gene encodes CDR1 LGHDT and CDR2 YNNKEL (reference sequence). The CDR3 length is 13 residues. V was clipped by 7 bases and J by 7 bases, with 17 bases between them. The CDR3 reads CASTLGSPGEQYF. The CDR3 DNA sequence: TGTGCCAGCACTCTGGGGAGTCCTGGAGAGCAGTACTTC.

J is TRBJ1-1 and V is TRBV7-9, with 11 bases fitting TRBD1. This CDR3 has 13 residues. The V and J ends lost 5 bases and 10 bases, in that order; junction bases with no gene match: 6. Germline V gene lookup returns CDR1 SEHNR and CDR2 FQNEAQ (reference sequence). CDR3 in amino acids: CASSPTGQGVAFF. CDR3 bases: TGTGCCAGCAGCCCGACGGGACAGGGGGTAGCTTTCTTT.

This rearrangement joins TRBV18 to TRBJ2-3; no clear D. The CDR3 sequence is 14 residues long. V lost 5 bases and J lost 1, with 10 bases in between. Germline-derived CDR1 and CDR2 are KGHSH and LQKENI. The CDR3: CASSSTLGTDTQYF. The CDR3 DNA is TGTGCCAGCTCATCGACTCTCGGCACAGATACGCAGTATTTT.

This chain connects TRBV10-3 to TRBJ2-7; TRBD2 aligns across 10 bases. The CDR3 has 14 amino acids. V was pared by 3 bases and J by 5 bases, with 4 bases of the junction left unmatched. CDR1 and CDR2 from the germline V gene are ENHRY and SYGVKD. In DNA, the CDR3 is TGTGCCATCAGTGAAGCGGGGGGGCGGAACGAGCAGTACTTC. Translated: CAISEAGGRNEQYF.

V gene TRBV7-9 combines with J gene TRBJ2-5, with 9 bases fitting TRBD1. Germline CDR1 is SEHNR and CDR2 is FQNEAQ (reference sequence). J was trimmed by 4 bases and V by 3 bases; bases with no gene match: 18. The CDR3 has 19 residues. The CDR3 spells CASSFRDRVELGVRETQYF. The CDR3 nucleotides read TGTGCCAGCAGCTTTCGGGACAGGGTCGAGCTAGGGGTTCGAGAGACCCAGTACTTC.

The chain recombines TRBV30 with TRBJ1-3, with 7 bases that match TRBD1. Trimming took 6 bases from V and 3 from J; bases not matched to a gene: 8. CDR1 is GTSNPN and CDR2 is SVGIG in the germline V gene (reference sequence). The CDR3 is 14 amino acids. In DNA, the CDR3 is TGTGCCTGCTCACAGGGGAAGGGTGGAAACACCATATATTTT. This codes for CACSQGKGGNTIYF.

The chain uses TRBV28 and TRBJ2-2, with TRBD1 as a possible D gene (5 bases). The CDR3 is 15 amino acids. Germline CDR1 MDHEN, CDR2 SYDVKM. V shed 5 bases and J shed 4 bases, with 14 bases lying between them. The CDR3 sequence: CASSPKRQTTGELFF. CDR3 DNA sequence: TGTGCCAGCAGTCCTAAGCGACAGACCACCGGGGAGCTGTTTTTT.

The rearrangement uses TRBV4-1 and TRBJ2-7; the D gene is possibly TRBD2 (5 bases). This CDR3 is built from 14 residues. Trimming cost V 1 base and J 3 bases, with 10 bases left between them. CDR1 is MGHRA and CDR2 is YSYEKL in the germline V gene. The CDR3 reads CASSQGTWDYEQYF. The CDR3 bases are TGCGCCAGCAGCCAAGGGACTTGGGACTACGAGCAGTACTTC.

V and J are TRBV3-1 (or the pseudogene TRBV3-2) and TRBJ1-2; 11 nucleotides align to TRBD1. Per the germline V gene, CDR1 is LGHDT and CDR2 is YNNKEL (reference sequence). V lost 4 bases and J lost 7; bases outside the gene matches: 5. The CDR3 has 14 residues. This chain's CDR3 is CASSPRTGGGGYTF. The CDR3 coding sequence is TGTGCCAGCAGCCCAAGGACAGGGGGCGGTGGCTACACCTTC.

This clone was seen a single time. This chain joins TRBV19 and TRBJ1-4; 10 bases fit TRBD1. The CDR3 sequence is 14 residues long. Germline V gene data show CDR1 as LNHDA and CDR2 as SQIVND (reference sequence). The junction had 3 bases not matched to a gene; V was cut back by 4 bases and J by 7 bases. The CDR3 nucleotides are TGTGCCAGTAGTAGACAGGGGGCGGGTGAAAAACTGTTTTTT. It encodes CASSRQGAGEKLFF.

This rearrangement joins TRBV6-5 to TRBJ2-1; 7 nucleotides match TRBD2. Per the germline V gene, CDR1 is MNHEY and CDR2 is SVGAGI. V gave up 1 base and J gave up 3 bases; unmatched junction bases: 3. CDR3 size: 15 residues. CDR3: CASSYWSGNYNEQFF. The CDR3, as DNA: TGTGCCAGCAGTTACTGGAGCGGGAACTACAATGAGCAGTTCTTC.

V is TRBV19 and J is TRBJ2-3; no definite D call. Trimming cost V 6 bases and J 2 bases, with 6 bases left between them. Looked up from germline, CDR1 is LNHDA and CDR2 is SQIVND (reference sequence). The CDR3 extends over 12 amino acids. The CDR3 region is CASSPHTDTQYF. For the CDR3, the DNA is TGTGCCAGTAGCCCACACACAGATACGCAGTATTTT.